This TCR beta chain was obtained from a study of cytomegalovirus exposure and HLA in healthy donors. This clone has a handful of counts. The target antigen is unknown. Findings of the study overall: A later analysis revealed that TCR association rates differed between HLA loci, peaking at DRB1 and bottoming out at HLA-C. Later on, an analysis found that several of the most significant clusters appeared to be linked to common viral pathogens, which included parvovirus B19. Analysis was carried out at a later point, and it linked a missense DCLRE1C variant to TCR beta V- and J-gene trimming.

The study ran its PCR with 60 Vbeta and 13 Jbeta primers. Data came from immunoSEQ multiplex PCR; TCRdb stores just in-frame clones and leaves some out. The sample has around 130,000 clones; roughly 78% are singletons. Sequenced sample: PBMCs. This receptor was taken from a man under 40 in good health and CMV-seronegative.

The CDR3 DNA reads TGTGCCAGCAGCTTAGAATACGGGACAGGGAGGGAGCAGTACTTC. This encodes CASSLEYGTGREQYF. The gene calls are TRBV7-2 and TRBJ2-7; 9 nucleotides align to TRBD1. Per germline, CDR1 SGHTA and CDR2 FQGNSA. Trimming at V came to 1 base and at J to 7 bases, leaving 8 bases not matched to a gene. This CDR3 is built from 15 residues. Supplemented by reference TRBV7-2 and TRBJ2-7, the full variable domain reads GAGVSQSPSNKVTEKGKDVELRCDPISGHTALYWYRQSLGQGLEFLIYFQGNSAPDKSGLPSDRFSAERTGGSVSTLTIQRTQQEDSAVYLCASSLEYGTGREQYFGPGTRLTVT.